The present entry profiles one T cell receptor beta chain with its context. Its antigen is as yet unknown. The CDR3 contains 15 residues. In germline, CDR1 is SQVTM, CDR2 ANQGSEA. TCRdb reprocessed the 5' RACE reads via MiXCR and lists one record per CDR3 protein. The table shows 350,000 to 400,000 distinct CDR3 sequences, with over 25% occurring only once. All three twin pairs grew up together with likely shared infections and vaccines. This entry belongs to a study of identical twins' blood T cells. Notes on the study in general: Environmental influences on twin similarity could not be excluded.

The sample was PBMCs. The chain recombines TRBV29-1 with TRBJ2-3, with 9 nucleotides matching TRBD2. The TCR comes from a woman aged 18-55 years in good health. The CDR3 bases are TGCGGCGGCAGCGGGGGGTCAACTAGCACAGATACGCAGTATTTT. Translation gives CGGSGGSTSTDTQYF.